The present T cell receptor (beta chain) was sequenced within a study of cytomegalovirus exposure and HLA in healthy donors. Profiling relied on immunoSEQ multiplex PCR, and the TCRdb table lists in-frame clones only, not all of them. The repertoire includes over 250,000 clones, approximately 83% of them detected once, and around 1% sits in the top ten. V shed 7 bases and J 8 bases; nucleotides not matched to a gene: 16. The germline V gene encodes CDR1 MNHEY and CDR2 SVGAGI. This CDR3 is 15 amino acids long. The source material was PBMCs. This receptor was taken from a woman aged 18-30 years in good health and CMV-seronegative. The chain combines TRBV6-5 with TRBJ1-2; TRBD1 aligns across 7 bases. The CDR3 region has the DNA TGTGCCAGCAAGACCATTAGACAGGGTCGAAAGGGCTACACCTTC. Translated, it gives CASKTIRQGRKGYTF.